The source of this T cell receptor beta chain is a study of cytomegalovirus exposure and HLA in healthy donors. General study points: Both high specificity and high sensitivity reportedly marked the classifier's diagnosis of cytomegalovirus status. While the bulk of TCR sequences proved rare, some public TCRs turned up in many donors.

The donors were healthy bone marrow donors. On this clone: What it recognizes is unknown.

PCR used 60 Vbeta primers and 13 Jbeta primers. Sequencing was performed with immunoSEQ multiplex PCR; in TCRdb, only in-frame clones are kept and a portion is missing. In the table there are more than 65,000 clones, 60% to 75% of which are singletons. The clonotype was recovered from a woman aged 60 to 75 in good health and CMV-seropositive. The sample consisted of PBMCs.

CDR3 sequence: CASSDNPGGNTDTQYF. DNA for the CDR3: TGTGCCAGCAGCGACAATCCAGGGGGCAACACAGATACGCAGTATTTT. V usage is TRBV7-6 and J usage is TRBJ2-3; 8 bases are shared with TRBD1. The CDR3 consists of 16 residues. CDR1 is SGHVS and CDR2 is FNYEAQ in the germline V gene. J was trimmed by 2 bases and V by 5 bases; bases with no gene match: 9.